The 27 T cell receptor beta chains in this list originate from one sample, sequenced in a study of response to subunit inactivated influenza vaccine. From the RT-PCR reads, TCRdb called clonotypes with MiXCR, one entry per CDR3 protein. This sample yields approximately 480,000 distinct CDR3 sequences, of which 9.5% to 12% are seen a single time; roughly 12% belongs to the top ten. The specimen comprised PBMCs from blood, sampled 35 to 45 days after vaccination. All receptors derive from a man between 50 and 59 years old who received an inactivated influenza vaccine.

This clonotype was seen a handful of times. The V gene is TRBV27, the J gene TRBJ2-7; 8 bases match TRBD1. From germline, CDR1 is MNHEY and CDR2 SMNVEV (reference sequence). With V trimmed by 2 bases and J by 3 bases, 9 bases remained unmatched. The CDR3 extends over 16 amino acids. This chain's CDR3 is CASSLMAGGAFYEQYF. Here the CDR3 DNA reads TGTGCCAGCAGTTTAATGGCAGGGGGCGCATTCTACGAGCAGTACTTC.

The table lists this clonotype with a few counts. The V gene is TRBV7-8, the J gene TRBJ1-1; tentatively, D is TRBD1 (5 bases). The CDR3 has 14 amino acids. V lost 10 bases to trimming and J lost 2 bases, with 17 bases between them. From germline, CDR1 is SGHVS and CDR2 FQNEAQ. CDR3 residues: CATSVGGGNTEAFF. CDR3 coding DNA: TGTGCCACCTCGGTCGGGGGAGGTAACACTGAAGCTTTCTTT.

The V call is TRBV5-1, the J call TRBJ2-3; maybe TRBD1 (5 bases). In germline, CDR1 is SGHRS, CDR2 YFSETQ. V lost 3 bases and J 1 base, leaving 15 bases between the germline ends. The CDR3 has 16 residues. The CDR3 nucleotides read TGCGCCAGCAGCTCCGCAGGGCCTCCAGGCACAGATACGCAGTATTTT. Protein: CASSSAGPPGTDTQYF.

This clonotype was picked up many times. The chain is built from TRBV2 and TRBJ1-2, with D possibly TRBD1 on 5 matching bases. Germline CDR1 is SNHLY and CDR2 is FYNNEI. Trimming left V 6 bases short and J 10 bases short, with 15 bases between. The CDR3 is 12 residues long. CDR3 region: CASRQRQTYYTF. The DNA for the CDR3 is TGTGCCAGCAGACAACGACAGACTTACTACACCTTC.

This clonotype was detected ten times or more. V gene TRBV12-3 or TRBV12-4 combines with J gene TRBJ1-6; TRBD1 matches at 8 bases. V lost 6 bases to trimming and J lost 10 bases; unmatched junction nucleotides: 8. The CDR3 sequence is 14 residues long. DNA for the CDR3: TGTGCCAGCAGCTTCGGACAGGGAGTCTCACCCCTCCACTTT. Its protein is CASSFGQGVSPLHF.

There are many counts of this clonotype. V and J are TRBV20-1 and TRBJ2-7, with 12 bases aligning to TRBD2. In germline, CDR1 is DFQATT, CDR2 SNEGSKA (reference sequence). V trimming: 1 base; J trimming: 2 bases; junction bases outside the gene matches: 6. This CDR3 is 16 amino acids long. The CDR3 coding sequence is TGCAGTGCTAGAGCTAGCGGGGGGGTTATAACCTACGAGCAGTACTTC. Its protein is CSARASGGVITYEQYF.

This clonotype has only a few counts. This rearrangement joins TRBV12-3 or TRBV12-4 to TRBJ2-7, with D perhaps given as TRBD1 or TRBD2 (5 bases each). The CDR3 totals 13 residues. V shed 5 bases and J shed 7 bases, with 15 bases lying between them. CDR3 DNA sequence: TGTGCCAGCAGTCCCGGGACGCCGTGGGAGCAGTACTTC. Amino acids: CASSPGTPWEQYF.

On this clonotype itself: Germline and junction disagree at one end, which may indicate a read error. The chain links TRBV5-6 to TRBJ2-4; a possible D gene is TRBD2 (6 bases). The CDR3 is 15 residues long. Germline values: CDR1 SGHDT, CDR2 YYEEEE. This CDR3 reads CASSLQWGGKAIQDF. CDR3 sequence (DNA): TGTGCCAGCAGCTTACAATGGGGCGGGAAGGCCATTCAGGACTTC.

The chain couples TRBV28 to TRBJ2-5; TRBD2 matches 15 bases. The CDR3 has 17 amino acids. V shed 5 bases and J 5 bases; nucleotides not matched to a gene: 9. The germline CDR1 and CDR2 sequences are MDHEN and SYDVKM. The CDR3 protein is CASSQRTSGRARETQYF. CDR3 nucleotides: TGTGCCAGCAGTCAGAGGACTAGCGGGAGGGCCCGGGAGACCCAGTACTTC. The full variable domain, in which reference TRBV28 and TRBJ2-5 provide the parts outside the CDR3, is DVKVTQSSRYLVKRTGEKVFLECVQDMDHENMFWYRQDPGLGLRLIYFSYDVKMKEKGDIPEGYSVSREKKERFSLILESASTNQTSMYLCASSQRTSGRARETQYFGPGTRLLVL.

The genes are TRBV29-1 and TRBJ2-6, with 8 positions matching TRBD2. The CDR3 is 15 amino acids. The V gene's germline CDR1 is SQVTM and CDR2 ANQGSEA. V lost 7 bases to trimming and J lost 0 bases; unmatched junction nucleotides: 5. The CDR3 nucleotides read TGCAGCGCGGGCGGGAGGTCCTCTGGGGCCAACGTCCTGACTTTC. Its protein is CSAGGRSSGANVLTF.

CDR3 sequence (DNA): TGTGCCAGCAGTTTATTAGGGGGGGTAAACGAGCAGTACTTC. Its protein product is CASSLLGGVNEQYF. The J gene is TRBJ2-7, the V gene TRBV28, with D tentatively TRBD2 (7 bases). The CDR3 loop spans 14 amino acids. The V and J ends lost 1 base and 5 bases respectively, with 12 bases between them. Germline CDR1 and CDR2: MDHEN and SYDVKM.

The genes are TRBV2 and TRBJ1-6, with D hard to call. V was clipped by 9 bases and J by 9 bases, with 12 bases between them. The CDR3 totals 12 residues. CDR1 is SNHLY, CDR2 FYNNEI, per germline. As DNA, the CDR3 is TGTGCCAGTCGTCTCGAGATTTCACCCCTCCACTTT. Amino acids: CASRLEISPLHF.

This clonotype turned up a few times. The chain is built from TRBV14 and TRBJ2-6; 14 bases are shared with TRBD2. Germline trimming cut 0 bases from V and 2 bases from J; bases unmatched to any gene: 6. CDR1 is SGHDN and CDR2 is FVKESK in the germline V gene. This CDR3 contains 20 residues. DNA of the CDR3: TGTGCCAGCAGCCAAGAATGGGGGACTAGCGGGAGAACTGGGGCCAACGTCCTGACTTTC. Its translation: CASSQEWGTSGRTGANVLTF.

This clonotype has only a few counts. The limits of the CDR3 on the DNA are not certain, so only TCRdb's listed CDR3 is given. The V gene is TRBV21-1, the J gene TRBJ2-7; the table assigns TRBD1, which was not confirmed against the DNA. TRBV21-1 is an annotated pseudogene. The CDR3 has 21 amino acids, counting both end residues. This chain's CDR3 is CASSKALFGDGIKTLQLEQYF.

The rearrangement links TRBV9 to TRBJ2-7, with D possibly TRBD2 on 5 matching bases. This CDR3 is 14 amino acids long. Per germline, CDR1 SGDLS and CDR2 YYNGEE. The V end lost 2 bases, the J end lost 2 bases, and 11 bases lay between the germline ends. CDR3 DNA sequence: TGTGCCAGCAGCGTCGGTCACGGGACCTACGAGCAGTACTTC. It specifies CASSVGHGTYEQYF. The variable domain in full, with the rest retrieved from reference TRBV9 and TRBJ2-7, is DSGVTQTPKHLITATGQRVTLRCSPRSGDLSVYWYQQSLDQGLQFLIQYYNGEERAKGNILERFSAQQFPDLHSELNLSSLELGDSALYFCASSVGHGTYEQYFGPGTRLTVT.

The chain combines TRBV7-6 with TRBJ2-1; D possibly corresponds to TRBD2 (6 bases). The CDR3 contains 15 residues. CDR1 and CDR2 (germline): SGHVS, FNYEAQ. Trimming pared 5 bases from V and 4 bases from J, leaving 15 bases between. Here the CDR3 reads CASSTSFPGYNEQFF. The CDR3 bases are TGTGCCAGCAGCACTAGCTTTCCAGGGTACAATGAGCAGTTCTTC.

This clonotype was recorded a few times. The genes are TRBV7-8 and TRBJ2-7, with 8 bases identical to TRBD1. With V trimmed by 2 bases and J by 5 bases, 5 bases remained unmatched. CDR1 is SGHVS, CDR2 FQNEAQ, per germline. This CDR3 is 14 amino acids long. CDR3 DNA sequence: TGTGCCAGCAGCTTACAGGGGGCGTTCCACGAGCAGTACTTC. This encodes CASSLQGAFHEQYF. Combining the CDR3 with reference TRBV7-8 and TRBJ2-7 gives the whole variable domain GAGVSQSPRYKVAKRGQDVALRCDPISGHVSLFWYQQALGQGPEFLTYFQNEAQLDKSGLPSDRFFAERPEGSVSTLKIQRTQQEDSAVYLCASSLQGAFHEQYFGPGTRLTVT.

The chain carries TRBV20-1 and TRBJ2-1; tentative D call: TRBD2 (5 bases). Trimming stripped 1 base from V and 4 bases from J, with 14 bases between. Germline loops: CDR1 DFQATT, CDR2 SNEGSKA (reference sequence). This CDR3 contains 15 residues. The CDR3 here is CSARAGYRGYNEQFF. The DNA for the CDR3 is TGCAGTGCTAGAGCAGGCTACCGAGGGTACAATGAGCAGTTCTTC.

The V call is TRBV5-1, the J call TRBJ2-3; 7 bases line up with TRBD1. Germline CDR1 is SGHRS and CDR2 is YFSETQ. V gave up 0 bases and J gave up 5 bases; unmatched junction bases: 6. The CDR3 covers 15 residues. CDR3 protein: CASSLEGARGDTQYF. CDR3 nucleotide sequence: TGCGCCAGCAGCTTGGAGGGGGCCAGGGGAGATACGCAGTATTTT.

This sequence joins TRBV20-1 and TRBJ2-5, with 9 bases matching TRBD2. The germline CDR1 and CDR2 sequences are DFQATT and SNEGSKA (reference sequence). The length of the CDR3 is 16 residues. With 1 base clipped from V and 5 bases from J, the junction kept 11 bases outside the gene matches. CDR3 residues: CSARGSRLAARETQYF. Written as DNA, the CDR3 is TGCAGTGCTAGAGGTTCCAGACTAGCGGCGAGGGAGACCCAGTACTTC.

This clonotype was seen more than once but under ten times. This sequence joins TRBV11-2 and TRBJ2-7, with 12 bases aligning to TRBD2. The germline V gene has CDR1 SGHAT and CDR2 FQNNGV. The CDR3 runs to 17 residues. With 5 bases clipped from V and 0 bases from J, the junction kept 8 bases outside the gene matches. CDR3 in amino acids: CASSTGLAGISSYEQYF. For the CDR3, the DNA is TGTGCCAGCAGCACCGGACTAGCGGGGATCTCCTCCTACGAGCAGTACTTC.

This clonotype was picked up a small number of times. V gene TRBV6-5 combines with J gene TRBJ1-5; D is uncertain. Per the germline V gene, CDR1 is MNHEY and CDR2 is SVGAGI. This CDR3 contains 13 residues. Trimming cost V 0 bases and J 5 bases, with 5 bases left between them. The CDR3 DNA reads TGTGCCAGCAGTTACTCGAACTATCAGCCCCAGCATTTT. Translating it yields CASSYSNYQPQHF.

This clonotype was found a few times. The chain combines TRBV6-6 with TRBJ2-2, with D unresolved. Trimming took 8 bases from V and 6 from J, leaving 10 bases between them. The CDR3 extends over 12 amino acids. Germline CDR1 reads MNHNY; CDR2 reads SVGAGI (reference sequence). In DNA, the CDR3 is TGTGCCAGCGGGGTGGTGTCCGGGGAGCTGTTTTTT. Translation: CASGVVSGELFF.

V gene TRBV18 combines with J gene TRBJ2-1; tentatively, D is TRBD1 (6 bases). V was cut by 3 bases and J by 4 bases, with 13 bases left in between. Germline V gene data show CDR1 as KGHSH and CDR2 as LQKENI. CDR3 length: 15 residues. CDR3 DNA: TGTGCCAGCTCACCCGAGGGGGATCCTTACAATGAGCAGTTCTTC. Translated, it gives CASSPEGDPYNEQFF.

The chain joins TRBV12-3 or TRBV12-4 to TRBJ2-1; 7 bases are shared with TRBD2. This CDR3 comprises 14 residues. Trimming at V came to 7 bases and at J to 4 bases, leaving 7 bases not matched to a gene. CDR3 protein: CASTMGGLYNEQFF. In DNA, the CDR3 is TGTGCCAGCACCATGGGGGGACTATACAATGAGCAGTTCTTC.

This clonotype was picked up a small number of times. This chain connects TRBV28 to TRBJ2-1; possibly TRBD2 for D (5 bases). Trimming pared 4 bases from V and 7 bases from J, leaving 17 bases between. The V gene's germline CDR1 is MDHEN and CDR2 SYDVKM. The CDR3 consists of 15 residues. DNA of the CDR3: TGTGCCAGCAGTTCAAGCGGCCCCGTAGGGAATGAGCAGTTCTTC. Its protein is CASSSSGPVGNEQFF.

There are a few counts of this clonotype. The genes are TRBV28 and TRBJ1-1, with TRBD1 matching 7 bases. The germline V gene has CDR1 MDHEN and CDR2 SYDVKM. This CDR3 is built from 13 residues. Trimming at V came to 6 bases and at J to 6 bases, leaving 7 bases not matched to a gene. The CDR3 loop is CASRSGTAPEAFF. The CDR3 DNA is TGTGCCAGCAGGTCTGGGACAGCTCCTGAAGCTTTCTTT.